The entry below describes one T cell receptor (beta chain). Antigen specificity is unknown. Generated by immunoSEQ multiplex PCR, the TCRdb table keeps only in-frame clones and is missing some. The sample contains roughly 130,000 clones, approximately 83% of which appear only once. The data are from a study of T cell responses to AZD1222 COVID-19 vaccine. The wider study: Second-dose recipients at about 4 or about 12 weeks were treated as one pooled group. The study, taken as a whole, reports: Without day 14 samples, only post-peak T cell repertoires were studied. Spike-spanning, vaccine-associated CD4 TCRs were dominant at 160-218 and 743-854.

The germline V gene encodes CDR1 LGHDT and CDR2 YNNKEL (reference sequence). This CDR3 comprises 15 residues. J lost 2 bases, V lost 4 bases, and 8 bases had no gene match. The J gene is TRBJ2-7, the V gene TRBV3-1 (or the pseudogene TRBV3-2), with 7 bases aligning to TRBD2. The specimen comprised peripheral blood, sampled on day 0 of AZD1222 vaccination. The TCR was taken from an adult in good health. CDR3 sequence reads: CASSPRGAGAYEQYF. The CDR3 nucleotides are TGTGCCAGCAGCCCCCGCGGTGCGGGGGCCTACGAGCAGTACTTC.